Listed below are T cell receptor beta chains from one sample, sequenced in a study of cytomegalovirus exposure and HLA in healthy donors. Generated by immunoSEQ multiplex PCR, the TCRdb table keeps only in-frame clones and is missing some. There are roughly 120,000 clones in the sample; approximately 60% occur only once, and 2.2% lies in the top ten. The sample was PBMCs. The receptors shown here come from a woman under 40 in good health and CMV-seronegative. The CDR3 runs from the conserved cysteine through the conserved F or W. The D gene is left open where the match is weak. Clone size is stated in some rows and not others, as once, few, many or a class when expanded.

J gene	clone size	V gene	D gene	CDR3 protein	CDR3 DNA
TRBJ2-7	once	TRBV7-9	TRBD1	CASSPNWDREYEQYF	TGTGCCAGCAGCCCCAATTGGGACAGGGAGTACGAGCAGTACTTC
TRBJ1-2	.	TRBV19	TRBD1	CASSQGGTNYGYTF	TGTGCCAGTTCACAGGGGGGCACTAACTATGGCTACACCTTC
TRBJ2-1	few	TRBV30	.	CAWNPGTYNEQFF	TGTGCCTGGAATCCCGGGACTTACAATGAGCAGTTCTTC
TRBJ1-5	.	TRBV6-1	TRBD1	CASSSGTGGFQPQHF	TGTGCCAGCAGTTCCGGGACAGGGGGCTTTCAGCCCCAGCATTTT
TRBJ1-5	.	TRBV9	.	CASSVEGTQPQHF	TGTGCCAGCAGCGTGGAGGGAACCCAGCCCCAGCATTTT
TRBJ2-6	few	TRBV7-9	.	CASSLVVAAGANVLTF	TGTGCCAGCAGCTTAGTCGTCGCGGCTGGGGCCAACGTCCTGACTTTC
TRBJ2-1	.	TRBV30	.	CAWRQGFNEQFF	TGTGCCTGGAGGCAGGGGTTCAATGAGCAGTTCTTC
TRBJ1-1	.	TRBV28	.	CASSLSWGQNTEAFF	TGTGCCAGCAGTTTATCATGGGGACAGAACACTGAAGCTTTCTTT
TRBJ2-3	few	TRBV7-8	.	CASSFRGGDTQYF	TGTGCCAGCAGCTTTAGAGGTGGAGATACGCAGTATTTT
TRBJ1-5	once	TRBV27	TRBD1	CASRGTGDQPQHF	TGTGCCAGCAGAGGGACAGGAGATCAGCCCCAGCATTTT
TRBJ1-1	.	TRBV5-5	TRBD1	CASSLGTGTEAFF	TGTGCCAGCAGCCTCGGGACAGGAACTGAAGCTTTCTTT
TRBJ1-6	few	TRBV7-3	.	CASSLGGIYNSPLHF	TGTGCCAGCAGCTTAGGGGGGATCTATAATTCACCCCTCCACTTT
TRBJ1-1	.	TRBV9	.	CASSVNGNTEAFF	TGTGCCAGCAGCGTGAACGGGAACACTGAAGCTTTCTTT
TRBJ1-5	.	TRBV4-1	.	CASSQTLVGNQPQHF	TGCGCCAGCAGCCAAACCTTAGTGGGCAATCAGCCCCAGCATTTT
TRBJ1-3	.	TRBV7-2	TRBD1	CASSPGQGGTIYF	TGTGCCAGCAGCCCGGGACAGGGAGGCACCATATATTTT
TRBJ1-5	.	TRBV28	TRBD1	CATRGGNQPQHF	TGTGCCACCAGGGGGGGTAATCAGCCCCAGCATTTT
TRBJ1-5	.	TRBV7-9	.	CASSLAPQDSNQPQHF	TGTGCCAGCAGCTTAGCACCGCAGGATAGCAATCAGCCCCAGCATTTT
TRBJ2-1	few	TRBV4-1	.	CASSQGSTGSYNEQFF	TGCGCCAGCAGCCAAGGGTCTACGGGTAGCTACAATGAGCAGTTCTTC
TRBJ2-2	once	TRBV7-9	TRBD2	CASSLYPSGRNRELFF	TGTGCCAGCAGCCTATACCCTAGCGGGAGGAACCGGGAGCTGTTTTTT
TRBJ2-1	.	TRBV28	TRBD2	CASSGLVVDNEQFF	TGTGCCAGCAGTGGACTAGTGGTTGACAATGAGCAGTTCTTC
TRBJ2-7	few	TRBV6-5	TRBD1	CASSSGGNWQYF	TGTGCCAGCAGTTCAGGGGGCAACTGGCAGTACTTC
TRBJ2-7	.	TRBV10-1	.	CASDRSGVSSYEQYF	TGCGCCAGTGACAGGAGCGGGGTCAGCTCCTACGAGCAGTACTTC
TRBJ2-7	few	TRBV28	TRBD2	CASSKVSGISYEQYF	TGTGCCAGCAGCAAAGTTAGCGGGATCTCCTACGAGCAGTACTTC
TRBJ2-1	.	TRBV13	.	CASSWRLQGTGNNEQFF	TGTGCCAGCAGCTGGCGATTACAGGGAACGGGTAACAATGAGCAGTTCTTC
TRBJ2-7	.	TRBV28	.	CASSFPGVAYEQYF	TGTGCCAGCAGTTTCCCGGGAGTAGCCTACGAGCAGTACTTC
TRBJ2-3	once	TRBV4-3	TRBD2	CASSQVSQTSGSLVTQYF	TGCGCCAGCAGCCAAGTATCCCAGACTAGCGGGAGCTTAGTTACGCAGTATTTT
TRBJ2-1	.	TRBV28	TRBD2	CASSLGGAGRHNEQFF	TGTGCCAGCAGTTTAGGCGGAGCGGGACGTCACAATGAGCAGTTCTTC
TRBJ1-1	.	TRBV19	.	CASSINSYTEAFF	TGTGCCAGTAGTATTAACAGTTACACTGAAGCTTTCTTT
TRBJ1-5	few	TRBV7-2	TRBD1	CASSPGTGNQPQHF	TGTGCCAGCAGCCCCGGGACAGGTAATCAGCCCCAGCATTTT
TRBJ1-1	.	TRBV9	.	CASSVVPGDTEAFF	TGTGCCAGCAGCGTAGTCCCGGGAGACACTGAAGCTTTCTTT
TRBJ1-5	.	TRBV28	.	CASRRTYGNQPQHF	TGTGCCAGCAGACGAACATACGGCAATCAGCCCCAGCATTTT
TRBJ2-1	.	TRBV27	TRBD1	CASSLWQGASNEQFF	TGTGCCAGCAGTTTATGGCAGGGGGCGTCTAATGAGCAGTTCTTC
TRBJ2-3	few	TRBV7-2	TRBD2	CASSLGAGGTDTQYF	TGTGCCAGCAGCTTAGGGGCGGGAGGCACAGATACGCAGTATTTT
TRBJ1-2	.	TRBV4-2	.	CASSQVDSLRGSEANYGYTF	TGTGCCAGCAGCCAAGTCGACAGCCTAAGGGGGAGTGAAGCTAACTATGGCTACACCTTC
TRBJ2-4	once	TRBV6-1	.	CASSVTGLAKNIQYF	TGTGCCAGCAGTGTCACAGGGCTAGCCAAAAACATTCAGTACTTC